The clone carrying this T cell receptor (beta chain) was seen only a few times. Its cognate antigen is unknown. A NOSPECS grade of at least 4, a Clinical Activity Score of at least 3 and duration under 3 months were recorded in ophthalmopathy patients. Each 10 ml fresh peripheral blood draw supplied the PBMCs. Using RNA transcripts as the source, TCR beta CDR3 regions were amplified. Carried out on the TCR CDR3, a first-round RT-PCR used the HTBI primer set. Each CDR3 protein is one row after TCRdb ran MiXCR on the multiplex PCR reads. The data contain roughly 500,000 distinct CDR3 sequences, about 16% of them seen just once; the ten biggest clones take up about 29%. The sample originates from a study of T cells in Graves' hyperthyroidism and ophthalmopathy. Study-level points and caveats: Progression to ophthalmopathy was predicted a median of approximately 6.4 months early. In the blood, most expanded thyroid clonotypes above 0.001 appeared as well.

The CDR3 loop spans 14 amino acids. Trimming shortened V by 5 bases and J by 8 bases, and 16 bases separated the two germline ends. The V gene's germline CDR1 is LNHDA and CDR2 SQIVND (reference sequence). Source material: blood. The clonotype was recovered from a woman in her twenties or thirties with Graves' ophthalmopathy. The chain carries TRBV19 and TRBJ2-1; the D gene is possibly TRBD2 (6 bases). CDR3 sequence: CASSPYIGGDEQFF. CDR3 nucleotide sequence: TGTGCCAGTAGTCCTTATATTGGCGGGGATGAGCAGTTCTTC.